Below, 11 T cell receptor beta chains from the same sample are listed, as sequenced in a study of T-cell reconstitution after alpha-beta-depleted transplantation in children. The TCRbeta library incorporated unique molecular identifiers. TCRdb ran MiXCR on the PCR reads and lists one entry per CDR3 protein. The sample comprises around 370,000 distinct CDR3 sequences, about a tenth of which are singletons, and 2% to 3% rests with the top ten. The sample consisted of PBMCs from the stem cell graft donor, taken from the stem cell graft. The receptors originated from a human donor who donated a stem cell graft to a child with acute lymphoblastic leukemia.

This clonotype has only a few counts. The chain has TRBV20-1 and TRBJ2-7, with no clear D. CDR1 and CDR2 (germline): DFQATT, SNEGSKA (reference sequence). The CDR3 contains 12 residues. V dropped 8 bases and J dropped 0 bases, with 11 bases sitting between them. The CDR3 is CSSRPDSYEQYF. As DNA, the CDR3 is TGCAGTTCGCGTCCGGACTCCTACGAGCAGTACTTC.

This sequence joins TRBV6-2 or TRBV6-3 and TRBJ2-1; no clear D. Germline lookup yields CDR1 MNHEY and CDR2 SVGEGT. This CDR3 region has 16 residues. Trimming pared 0 bases from V and 4 bases from J, leaving 13 bases between. In nucleotides, the CDR3 is TGTGCCAGCAGTTACTCCACAGCGTATTATTACAATGAGCAGTTCTTC. Protein product: CASSYSTAYYYNEQFF.

This clonotype was detected a few times. The chain uses TRBV7-3 and TRBJ2-3; 13 bases match TRBD2. Germline assignment: CDR1 SGHTA and CDR2 FQGTGA. Trimming removed 2 bases from V and 6 bases from J; junction bases left unmatched: 5. This CDR3 has 16 amino acids. The CDR3 reads CASSLRTSGSYDTQYF. CDR3 sequence (DNA): TGTGCCAGCAGCTTACGGACTAGCGGGAGTTATGATACGCAGTATTTT.

CDR3 region: CASSHQQGTVEQFF. CDR3 nucleotides: TGTGCCAGCAGCCACCAACAGGGGACAGTTGAGCAGTTCTTC. The genes are TRBV14 and TRBJ2-1; TRBD1 matches 7 bases. Per the germline V gene, CDR1 is SGHDN and CDR2 is FVKESK. The CDR3 consists of 14 residues. V shed 3 bases, J shed 9 bases, and the junction held 8 bases outside the gene matches.

This clonotype appeared many times. This sequence joins TRBV29-1 and TRBJ2-7, with a possible D match to TRBD1 (6 bases). Germline loops: CDR1 SQVTM, CDR2 ANQGSEA. The CDR3 extends over 15 amino acids. DNA for the CDR3: TGCACCTCCCAGGGTTTAGGGACACCCTACGAGCGGCAGTACTTC. Protein product: CTSQGLGTPYERQYF.

The V call is TRBV7-8, the J call TRBJ2-7; 14 positions match TRBD2. The CDR3 spans 17 residues. V was clipped by 4 bases and J by 4 bases; unmatched bases: 9. The germline CDR1 and CDR2 sequences are SGHVS and FQNEAQ. The CDR3 DNA reads as TGTGCCAGCAGCTCGGGACTAGCGGGAGAGGTTGTGTACGAGCAGTACTTC. This gives the protein CASSSGLAGEVVYEQYF.

This clonotype was counted at least ten times. The chain recombines TRBV7-9 with TRBJ2-5, with 7 bases that match TRBD1. Trimming took 3 bases from V and 2 from J; bases not matched to a gene: 3. CDR1 is SEHNR, CDR2 FQNEAQ, per germline (reference sequence). The CDR3 runs to 14 residues. The CDR3 spells CASSLTGKQETQYF. CDR3 sequence (DNA): TGTGCCAGCAGCTTGACAGGGAAGCAAGAGACCCAGTACTTC.

This clonotype was counted ten times or more. The chain has TRBV10-3 and TRBJ2-7; no clear D. The germline V gene encodes CDR1 ENHRY and CDR2 SYGVKD. The CDR3 runs to 12 residues. The V end lost 4 bases, the J end lost 1 base, and 5 bases lay between the germline ends. CDR3 DNA sequence: TGTGCCATCAGTGGGCCATCCTACGAGCAGTACTTC. Its protein product is CAISGPSYEQYF.

The chain carries TRBV11-2 and TRBJ2-1; tentative D call: TRBD2 (6 bases). Germline loops: CDR1 SGHAT, CDR2 FQNNGV. The V and J ends lost 5 bases and 1 base respectively, with 21 bases between them. This CDR3 has 18 residues. The CDR3 bases are TGTGCCAGCAGCGGATACGCTGCCGGGACTCAATCCTACAATGAGCAGTTCTTC. Protein product: CASSGYAAGTQSYNEQFF.

Many counts were recorded for this clonotype. This rearrangement joins TRBV27 to TRBJ2-1; 9 bases agree with TRBD2. The V and J ends lost 5 bases and 8 bases, in that order; junction bases with no gene match: 13. From germline, CDR1 is MNHEY and CDR2 SMNVEV (reference sequence). The CDR3 consists of 16 residues. In DNA form, the CDR3 reads TGTGCCAGCAGTCTAACTTCAGGACTAGCGTCCTATGAGCAGTTCTTC. As protein: CASSLTSGLASYEQFF.

This clonotype was picked up a small number of times. This chain links TRBV30 with TRBJ1-1, with D possibly TRBD1 on 5 matching bases. Germline V gene lookup returns CDR1 GTSNPN and CDR2 SVGIG (reference sequence). V lost 4 bases to trimming and J lost 6 bases, with 9 bases between them. The length of the CDR3 is 11 residues. The CDR3 DNA follows: TGTGCCTGGAACCGGGGCGCTGAAGCTTTCTTT. Residues: CAWNRGAEAFF. The full variable domain, with the rest looked up from reference TRBV30 and TRBJ1-1, is SQTIHQWPATLVQPVGSPLSLECTVEGTSNPNLYWYRQAAGRGLQLLFYSVGIGQISSEVPQNLSASRPQDRQFILSSKKLLLSDSGFYLCAWNRGAEAFFGQGTRLTVV.